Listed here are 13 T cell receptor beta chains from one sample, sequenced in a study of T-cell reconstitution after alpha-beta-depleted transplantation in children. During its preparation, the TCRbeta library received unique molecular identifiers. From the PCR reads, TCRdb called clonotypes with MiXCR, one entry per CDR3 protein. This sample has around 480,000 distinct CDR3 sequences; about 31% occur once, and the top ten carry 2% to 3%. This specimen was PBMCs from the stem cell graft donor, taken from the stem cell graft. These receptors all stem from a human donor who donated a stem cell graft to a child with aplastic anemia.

CDR3 nucleotide sequence: TGTGCCAGCAGCTTAGACGTAGCGGGAGGGGTAGATACGCAGTATTTT. Amino acid sequence: CASSLDVAGGVDTQYF. The V gene is TRBV11-2, the J gene TRBJ2-3, with TRBD2 identical over 11 bases. The ends lost 0 bases at V and 5 bases at J; junction bases unmatched: 4. Germline lookup yields CDR1 SGHAT and CDR2 FQNNGV. The CDR3 sequence is 16 residues long.

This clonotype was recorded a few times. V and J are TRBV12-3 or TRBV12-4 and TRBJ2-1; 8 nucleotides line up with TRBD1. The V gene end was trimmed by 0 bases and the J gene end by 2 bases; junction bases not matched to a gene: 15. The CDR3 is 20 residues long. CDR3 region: CASSLADRVRARVTYNEQFF. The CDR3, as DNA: TGTGCCAGCAGTTTAGCGGACAGGGTCCGGGCCAGGGTCACCTACAATGAGCAGTTCTTC.

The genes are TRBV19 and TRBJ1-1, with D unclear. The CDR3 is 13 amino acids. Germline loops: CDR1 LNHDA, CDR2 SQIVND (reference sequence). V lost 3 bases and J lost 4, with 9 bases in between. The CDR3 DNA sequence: TGTGCCAGTAGTATCTTTAAGGGCACTGAAGCTTTCTTT. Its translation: CASSIFKGTEAFF.

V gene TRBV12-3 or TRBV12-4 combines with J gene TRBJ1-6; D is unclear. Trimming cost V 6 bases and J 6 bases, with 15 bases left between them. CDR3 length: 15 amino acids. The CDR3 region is CASSPGSAFNSPLHF. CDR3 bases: TGTGCCAGCAGCCCCGGGAGCGCCTTTAATTCACCCCTCCACTTT.

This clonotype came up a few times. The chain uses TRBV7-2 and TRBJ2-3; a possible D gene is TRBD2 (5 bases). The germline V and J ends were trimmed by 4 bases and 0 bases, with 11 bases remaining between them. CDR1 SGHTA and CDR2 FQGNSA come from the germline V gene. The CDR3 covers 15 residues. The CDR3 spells CASSSTRSSTDTQYF. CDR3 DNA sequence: TGTGCCAGCAGCTCTACTAGGTCTAGCACAGATACGCAGTATTTT.

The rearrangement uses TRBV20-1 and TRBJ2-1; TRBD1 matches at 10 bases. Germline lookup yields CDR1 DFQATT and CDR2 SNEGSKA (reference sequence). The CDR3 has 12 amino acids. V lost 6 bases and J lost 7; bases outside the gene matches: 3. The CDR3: CSAKDRGNEQFF. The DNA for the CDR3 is TGCAGTGCAAAGGACAGGGGGAATGAGCAGTTCTTC.

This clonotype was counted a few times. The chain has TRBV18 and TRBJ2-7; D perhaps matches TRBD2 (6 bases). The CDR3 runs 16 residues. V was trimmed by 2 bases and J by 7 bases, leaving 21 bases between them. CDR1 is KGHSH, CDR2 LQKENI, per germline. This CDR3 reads CASSPNPGLPQSEQYV. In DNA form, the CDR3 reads TGTGCCAGCTCACCAAATCCGGGACTCCCACAGAGTGAGCAGTACGTC.

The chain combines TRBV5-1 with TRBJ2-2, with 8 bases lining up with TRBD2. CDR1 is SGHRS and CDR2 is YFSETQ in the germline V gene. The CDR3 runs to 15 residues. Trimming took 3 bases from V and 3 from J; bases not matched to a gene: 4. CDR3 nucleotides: TGCGCCAGCAGCTCGGGACTAGGGGACACCGGGGAGCTGTTTTTT. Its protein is CASSSGLGDTGELFF.

Here the CDR3 DNA reads TGTGCCAGCAGCCAGGCTGCAGAGAAGCAGTTCTTC. Translating gives CASSQAAEKQFF. The chain links TRBV14 to TRBJ2-1; no clear D. Germline V lookup: CDR1 SGHDN, CDR2 FVKESK. The CDR3 totals 12 residues. Trimming cost V 3 bases and J 11 bases, with 11 bases left between them.

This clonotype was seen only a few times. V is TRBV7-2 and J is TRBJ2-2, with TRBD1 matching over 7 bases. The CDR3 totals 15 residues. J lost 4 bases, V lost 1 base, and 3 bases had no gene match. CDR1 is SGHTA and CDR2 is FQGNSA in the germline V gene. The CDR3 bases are TGTGCCAGCAGCTTAGGACAGGGTCGCACCGGGGAGCTGTTTTTT. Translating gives CASSLGQGRTGELFF.

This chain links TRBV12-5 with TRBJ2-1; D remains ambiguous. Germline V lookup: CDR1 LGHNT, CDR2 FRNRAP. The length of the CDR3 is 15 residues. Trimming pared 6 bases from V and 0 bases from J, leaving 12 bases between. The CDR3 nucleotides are TGTGCTAGTGGCCGCGACATCAGCTCCTACAATGAGCAGTTCTTC. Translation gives CASGRDISSYNEQFF.

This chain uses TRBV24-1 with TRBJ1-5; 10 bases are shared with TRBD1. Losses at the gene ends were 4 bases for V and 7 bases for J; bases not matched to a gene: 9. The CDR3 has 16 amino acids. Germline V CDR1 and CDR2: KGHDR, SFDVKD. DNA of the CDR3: TGTGCCACCAGTGACGGGGACAGGGGATCGGGCCAGCCCCAGCATTTT. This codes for CATSDGDRGSGQPQHF.

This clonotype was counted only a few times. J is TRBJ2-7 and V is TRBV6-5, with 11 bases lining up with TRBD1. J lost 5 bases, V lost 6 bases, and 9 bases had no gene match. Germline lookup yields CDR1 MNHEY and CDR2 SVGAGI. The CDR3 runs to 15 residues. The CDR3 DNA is TGTGCCAGCAGCCAACCGGGACAGGGGGATGACGAGCAGTACTTC. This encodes CASSQPGQGDDEQYF.